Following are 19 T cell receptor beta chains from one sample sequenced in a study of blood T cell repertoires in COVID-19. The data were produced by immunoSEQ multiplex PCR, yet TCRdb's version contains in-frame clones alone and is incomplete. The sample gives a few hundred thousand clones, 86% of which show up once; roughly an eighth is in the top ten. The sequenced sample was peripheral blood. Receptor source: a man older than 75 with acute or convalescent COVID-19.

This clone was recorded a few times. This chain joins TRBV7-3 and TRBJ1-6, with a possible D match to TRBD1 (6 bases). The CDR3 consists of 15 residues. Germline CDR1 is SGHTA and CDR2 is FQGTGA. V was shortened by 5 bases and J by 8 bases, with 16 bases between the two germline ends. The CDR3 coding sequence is TGTGCCAGCAGCCCAGCGGGACATGGCGATTCACCCCTCCACTTT. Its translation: CASSPAGHGDSPLHF. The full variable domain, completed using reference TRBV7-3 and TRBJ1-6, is GAGVSQTPSNKVTEKGKYVELRCDPISGHTALYWYRQSLGQGPEFLIYFQGTGAADDSGLPNDRFFAVRPEGSVSTLKIQRTERGDSAVYLCASSPAGHGDSPLHFGNGTRLTVT.

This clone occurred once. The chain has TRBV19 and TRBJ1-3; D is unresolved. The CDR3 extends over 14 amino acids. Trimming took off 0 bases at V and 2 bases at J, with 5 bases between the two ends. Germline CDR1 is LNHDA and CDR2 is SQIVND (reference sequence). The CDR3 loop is CASSIETPGNTIYF. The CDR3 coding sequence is TGTGCCAGTAGTATAGAGACTCCTGGAAACACCATATATTTT.

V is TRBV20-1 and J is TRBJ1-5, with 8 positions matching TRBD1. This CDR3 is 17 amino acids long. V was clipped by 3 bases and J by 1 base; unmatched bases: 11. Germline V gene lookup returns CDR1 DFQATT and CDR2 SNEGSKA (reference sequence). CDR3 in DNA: TGCAGTGCTAGTGGACAGGGTAAGATGAGGAGCAATCAGCCCCAGCATTTT. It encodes CSASGQGKMRSNQPQHF.

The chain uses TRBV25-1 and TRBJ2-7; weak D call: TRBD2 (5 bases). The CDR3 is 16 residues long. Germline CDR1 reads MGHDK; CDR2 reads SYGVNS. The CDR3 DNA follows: TGTGCGACCGGACTTTCCGCCTTCCCCAACCTAGGCGGGCAGTACTTC. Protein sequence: CATGLSAFPNLGGQYF.

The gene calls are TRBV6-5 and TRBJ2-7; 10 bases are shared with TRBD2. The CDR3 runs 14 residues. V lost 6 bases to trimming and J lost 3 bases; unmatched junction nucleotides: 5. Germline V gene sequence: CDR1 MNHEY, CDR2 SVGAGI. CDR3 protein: CASRTSGENYEQYF. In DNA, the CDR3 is TGTGCCAGCAGAACTAGCGGGGAGAACTACGAGCAGTACTTC.

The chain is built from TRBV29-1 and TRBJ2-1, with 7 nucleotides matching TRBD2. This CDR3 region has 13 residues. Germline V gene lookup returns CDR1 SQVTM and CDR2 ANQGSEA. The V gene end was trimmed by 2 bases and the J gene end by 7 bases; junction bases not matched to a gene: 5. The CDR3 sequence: CSVERGSGNEQFF. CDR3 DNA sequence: TGCAGCGTTGAACGGGGTAGCGGGAATGAGCAGTTCTTC.

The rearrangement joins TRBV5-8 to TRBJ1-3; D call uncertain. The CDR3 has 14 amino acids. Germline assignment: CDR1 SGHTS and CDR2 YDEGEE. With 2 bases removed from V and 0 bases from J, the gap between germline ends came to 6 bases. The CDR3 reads CASSFAVSGNTIYF. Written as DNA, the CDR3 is TGTGCCAGCAGCTTTGCGGTCTCTGGAAACACCATATATTTT.

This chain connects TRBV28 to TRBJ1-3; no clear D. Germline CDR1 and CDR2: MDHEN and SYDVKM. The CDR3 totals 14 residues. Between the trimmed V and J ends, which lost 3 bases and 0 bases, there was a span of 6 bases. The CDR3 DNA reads TGTGCCAGCAGTTTTAATCCCTCTGGAAACACCATATATTTT. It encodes CASSFNPSGNTIYF.

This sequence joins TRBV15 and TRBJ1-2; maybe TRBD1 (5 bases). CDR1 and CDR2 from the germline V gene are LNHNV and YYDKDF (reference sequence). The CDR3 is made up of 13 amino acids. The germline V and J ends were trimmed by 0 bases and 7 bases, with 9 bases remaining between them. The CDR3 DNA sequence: TGTGCCACCAGCAGAGATCTAGGGGCTGGCTACACCTTC. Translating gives CATSRDLGAGYTF.

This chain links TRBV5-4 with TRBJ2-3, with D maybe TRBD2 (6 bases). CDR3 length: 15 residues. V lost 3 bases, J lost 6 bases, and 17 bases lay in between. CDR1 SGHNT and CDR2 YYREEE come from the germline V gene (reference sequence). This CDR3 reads CASSSSGTPPDTQYF. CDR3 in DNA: TGTGCCAGCAGCTCTTCCGGGACTCCCCCTGATACGCAGTATTTT.

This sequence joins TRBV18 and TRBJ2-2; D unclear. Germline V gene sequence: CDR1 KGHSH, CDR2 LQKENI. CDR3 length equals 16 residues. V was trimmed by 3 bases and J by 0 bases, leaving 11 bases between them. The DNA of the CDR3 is TGTGCCAGCTCACCGCTTACTTTCGCGAACACCGGGGAGCTGTTTTTT. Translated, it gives CASSPLTFANTGELFF.

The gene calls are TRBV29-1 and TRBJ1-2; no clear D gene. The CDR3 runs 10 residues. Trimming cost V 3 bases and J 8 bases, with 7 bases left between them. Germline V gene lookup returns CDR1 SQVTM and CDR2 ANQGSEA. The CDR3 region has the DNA TGCAGCGTTGACAGGCAGGGCTACACCTTC. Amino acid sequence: CSVDRQGYTF.

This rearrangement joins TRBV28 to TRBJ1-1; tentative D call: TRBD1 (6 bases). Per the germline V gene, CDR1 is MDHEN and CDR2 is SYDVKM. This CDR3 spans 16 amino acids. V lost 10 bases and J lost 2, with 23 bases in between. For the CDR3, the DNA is TGTGCCACCCATCCGGCAGGGGATATAAAAAACACTGAAGCTTTCTTT. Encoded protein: CATHPAGDIKNTEAFF. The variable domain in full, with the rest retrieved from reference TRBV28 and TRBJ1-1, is DVKVTQSSRYLVKRTGEKVFLECVQDMDHENMFWYRQDPGLGLRLIYFSYDVKMKEKGDIPEGYSVSREKKERFSLILESASTNQTSMYLCATHPAGDIKNTEAFFGQGTRLTVV.

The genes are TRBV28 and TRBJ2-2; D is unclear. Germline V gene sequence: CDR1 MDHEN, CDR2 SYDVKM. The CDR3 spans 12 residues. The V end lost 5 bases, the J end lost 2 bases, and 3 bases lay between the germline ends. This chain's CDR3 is CASSLNTGELFF. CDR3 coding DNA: TGTGCCAGCAGTCTTAACACCGGGGAGCTGTTTTTT.

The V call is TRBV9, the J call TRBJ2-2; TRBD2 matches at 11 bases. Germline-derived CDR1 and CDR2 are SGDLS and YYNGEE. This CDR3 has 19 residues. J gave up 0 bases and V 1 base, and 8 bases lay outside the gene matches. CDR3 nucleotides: TGTGCCAGCAGCGTAAAGGGGACTAGCGGTCTTGCGAACACCGGGGAGCTGTTTTTT. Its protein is CASSVKGTSGLANTGELFF.

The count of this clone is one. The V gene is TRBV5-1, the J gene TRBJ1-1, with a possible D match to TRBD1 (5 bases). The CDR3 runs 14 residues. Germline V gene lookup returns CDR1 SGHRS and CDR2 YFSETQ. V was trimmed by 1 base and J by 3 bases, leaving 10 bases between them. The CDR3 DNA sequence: TGCGCCAGCAGCTTGTACGGGGGGGACACTGAAGCTTTCTTT. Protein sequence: CASSLYGGDTEAFF.

The CDR3 DNA is TGTGCCAGCAGTGAATCCGGGACAGGGGGGAGCTACACCTTC. It specifies CASSESGTGGSYTF. The J gene is TRBJ1-2, the V gene TRBV25-1; 11 bases are a match to TRBD1. With V trimmed by 1 base and J by 9 bases, 4 bases remained unmatched. This CDR3 is built from 14 residues. Per the germline V gene, CDR1 is MGHDK and CDR2 is SYGVNS.

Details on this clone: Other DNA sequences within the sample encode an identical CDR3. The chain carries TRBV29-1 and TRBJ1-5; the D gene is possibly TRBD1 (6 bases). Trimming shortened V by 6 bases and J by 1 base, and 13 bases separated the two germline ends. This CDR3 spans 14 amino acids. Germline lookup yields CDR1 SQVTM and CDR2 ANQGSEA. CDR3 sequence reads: CSVRTGTSNQPQHF. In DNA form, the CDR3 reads TGCAGCGTCAGAACAGGGACGAGCAATCAGCCCCAGCATTTT.

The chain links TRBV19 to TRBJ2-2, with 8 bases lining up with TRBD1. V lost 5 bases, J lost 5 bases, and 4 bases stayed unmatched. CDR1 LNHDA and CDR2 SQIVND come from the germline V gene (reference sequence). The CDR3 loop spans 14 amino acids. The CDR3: CASSPDRATGELFF. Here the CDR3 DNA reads TGTGCCAGTAGTCCGGACAGGGCGACCGGGGAGCTGTTTTTT.